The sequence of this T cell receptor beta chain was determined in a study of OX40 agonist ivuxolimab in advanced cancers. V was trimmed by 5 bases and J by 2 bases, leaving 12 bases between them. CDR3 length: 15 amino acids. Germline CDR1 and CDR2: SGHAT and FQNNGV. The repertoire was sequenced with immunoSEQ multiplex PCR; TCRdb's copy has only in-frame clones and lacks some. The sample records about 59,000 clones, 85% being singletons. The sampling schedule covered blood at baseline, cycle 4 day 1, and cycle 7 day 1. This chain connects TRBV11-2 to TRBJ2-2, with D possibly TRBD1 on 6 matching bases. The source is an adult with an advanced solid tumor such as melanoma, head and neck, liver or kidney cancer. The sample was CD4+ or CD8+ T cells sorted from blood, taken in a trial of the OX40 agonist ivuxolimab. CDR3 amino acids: CASSAPGHNTGELFF. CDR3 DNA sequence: TGTGCCAGCAGCGCCCCGGGACATAACACCGGGGAGCTGTTTTTT. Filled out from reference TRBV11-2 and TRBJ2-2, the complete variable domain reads EAGVAQSPRYKIIEKRQSVAFWCNPISGHATLYWYQQILGQGPKLLIQFQNNGVVDDSQLPKDRFSAERLKGVDSTLKIQPAKLEDSAVYLCASSAPGHNTGELFFGEGSRLTVL.